This paragraph reports one T cell receptor beta chain. Antigen specificity is unknown. This entry is derived from a study of T cell responses to AZD1222 COVID-19 vaccine. Study information: Second-dose groups at about 4 or about 12 weeks were pooled.

Whole-study results and caveats: Unmutated variant regions are reportedly targeted by nearly half of spike-specific TCRs. With dominance at 160-218 and 743-854, vaccine-associated CD4 TCRs spanned spike. Two AZD1222 administrations were followed by greater Spike-specific TCR breadth and depth.

Method: immunoSEQ multiplex PCR; TCRdb's copy keeps in-frame clones and lacks some. The sample lists about 120,000 clones, 92% occurring once. V was shortened by 3 bases and J by 1 base, with 9 bases between the two germline ends. Per germline, CDR1 WNHNN and CDR2 SYGVQD (reference sequence). This CDR3 spans 14 amino acids. The TCR sequence derives from an adult in good health. V and J are TRBV10-1 and TRBJ1-1; a possible D gene is TRBD1 (5 bases). The sample consisted of peripheral blood, taken on day 0 of AZD1222 vaccination. CDR3: CASSDEGSNTEAFF. The CDR3 DNA reads as TGCGCCAGCAGTGACGAGGGGTCGAACACTGAAGCTTTCTTT.